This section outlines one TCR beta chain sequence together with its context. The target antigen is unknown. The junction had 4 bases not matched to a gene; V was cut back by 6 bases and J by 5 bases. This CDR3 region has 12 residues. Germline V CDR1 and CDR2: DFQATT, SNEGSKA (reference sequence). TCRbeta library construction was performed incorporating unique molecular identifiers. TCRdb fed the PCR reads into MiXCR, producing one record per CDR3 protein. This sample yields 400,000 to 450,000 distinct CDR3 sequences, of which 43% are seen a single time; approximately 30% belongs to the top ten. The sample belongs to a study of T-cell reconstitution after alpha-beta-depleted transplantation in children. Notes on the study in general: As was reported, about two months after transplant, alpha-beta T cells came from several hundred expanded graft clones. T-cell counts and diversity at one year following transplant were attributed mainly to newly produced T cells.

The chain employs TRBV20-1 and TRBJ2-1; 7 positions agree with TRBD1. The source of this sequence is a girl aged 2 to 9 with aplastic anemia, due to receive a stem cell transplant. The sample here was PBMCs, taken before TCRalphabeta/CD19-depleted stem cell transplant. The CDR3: CSAEGAHNEQFF. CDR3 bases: TGCAGTGCCGAGGGGGCCCACAATGAGCAGTTCTTC.